This entry describes one T cell receptor beta chain. The source of the sample is a study of cytomegalovirus exposure and HLA in healthy donors. Germline CDR1 is SGHRS and CDR2 is YFSETQ. V was pared by 0 bases and J by 3 bases, with 10 bases between. The CDR3 has 14 amino acids. The primer mix had 60 Vbeta and 13 Jbeta primers. Libraries were prepared by immunoSEQ multiplex PCR; TCRdb keeps only in-frame clonotypes and omits some of them. The data show over 65,000 clones, 80% to 90% seen once. Source material: PBMCs. This chain links TRBV5-1 with TRBJ2-7; a possible D gene is TRBD1 (5 bases). This sequence originates from a human donor in good health. The CDR3 loop is CASSLEDRNYEQYF. DNA for the CDR3: TGCGCCAGCAGCTTGGAAGACAGAAACTACGAGCAGTACTTC.